This entry describes one TCR beta chain. Its antigen is currently unknown. TCRdb re-derived calls from the 5' RACE reads in MiXCR, one entry per CDR3 protein. Seen here are 450,000 or so distinct CDR3 sequences, less than 25% observed once, and the top ten hold about 2.9%. This sample stems from a study of identical twins. The study, taken as a whole, reports: Among monozygotic twins, out-of-frame TCR alpha sharing exceeded what models predicted.

Trimming removed 5 bases at V and 5 bases at J, with 6 bases between. CDR3 length: 10 amino acids. Germline V CDR1 and CDR2: DFQATT, SNEGSKA (reference sequence). These data were also filed under a second study, of T cells expressing NK-cell markers. That report notes: Most of the eight sequenced donors were HCMV-seropositive; one was seronegative.

The sample taken for sequencing was CD4+ T cells sorted from blood. The clonotype was recovered from a woman aged 18-29 years in good health. The J gene is TRBJ2-5, the V gene TRBV20-1; D call uncertain. This CDR3 reads CSASGETQYF. CDR3 nucleotide sequence: TGCAGTGCTTCCGGGGAGACCCAGTACTTC.